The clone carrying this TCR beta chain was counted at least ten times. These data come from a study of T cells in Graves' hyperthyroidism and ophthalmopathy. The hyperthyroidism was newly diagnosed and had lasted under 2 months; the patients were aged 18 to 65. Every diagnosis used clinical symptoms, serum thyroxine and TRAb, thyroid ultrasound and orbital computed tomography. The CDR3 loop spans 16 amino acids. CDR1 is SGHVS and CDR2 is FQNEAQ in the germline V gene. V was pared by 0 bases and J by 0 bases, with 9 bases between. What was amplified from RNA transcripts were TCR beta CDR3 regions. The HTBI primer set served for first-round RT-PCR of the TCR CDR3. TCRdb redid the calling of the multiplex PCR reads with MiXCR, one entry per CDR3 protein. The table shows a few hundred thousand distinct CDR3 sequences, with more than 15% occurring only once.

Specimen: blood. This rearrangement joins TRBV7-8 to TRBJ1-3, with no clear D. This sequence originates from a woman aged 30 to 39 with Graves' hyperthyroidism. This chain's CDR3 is CASSLAAAYSGNTIYF. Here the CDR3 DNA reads TGTGCCAGCAGCTTAGCCGCAGCTTACTCTGGAAACACCATATATTTT.